A selection of T cell receptor beta chains follows, all from one sample in a study of T-cell memory formation after mild COVID-19. TCRdb passed the 5' RACE reads through MiXCR, listing each CDR3 protein once. The data show hundreds of thousands of distinct CDR3 sequences, with about an eighth seen just once and roughly 20% held by the top ten. The sample was PBMCs or a T cell subset sorted from them (not recorded which). These receptors came from a young man who had mild COVID-19 (a few samples of this study predate the infection). Cell type and time point are not known. Each CDR3 is given with its conserved first and last residue. A D gene is named only where the DNA matches it firmly. Not every row has a clone size; where given, it reads once, few, many or a size class.

CDR3nt	CDR3aa	v_gene	j_gene	d_gene	abundance
TGCGCCAGCAGCCCCGCAGGGAATGCAGAGACCCAGTACTTC	CASSPAGNAETQYF	TRBV5-1	TRBJ2-5	NA	NA
TGCAGCGTTGAAGTTGGCCTAGGCAATGAGCAGTTCTTC	CSVEVGLGNEQFF	TRBV29-1	TRBJ2-1	NA	few
TGCGCCAGCGCGGGACAGACGAACACCGGGGAGCTGTTTTTT	CASAGQTNTGELFF	TRBV5-1	TRBJ2-2	NA	few
TGTGCCAGCAGTTTACGGACTAGCGGGTACAATGAGCAGTTCTTC	CASSLRTSGYNEQFF	TRBV12-3/TRBV12-4	TRBJ2-1	TRBD2	many
TGTGCCAGCAGCACGGAGGGAGGGGTCACTGAAGCTTTCTTT	CASSTEGGVTEAFF	TRBV9	TRBJ1-1	NA	NA
TGTGCCGGATCTACCACGTACGAGCAGTACTTC	CAGSTTYEQYF	TRBV28	TRBJ2-7	NA	few
TGCAGTGCTAGCGGTGGGACTACCACAGATACGCAGTATTTT	CSASGGTTTDTQYF	TRBV20-1	TRBJ2-3	TRBD2	NA
TGTGCCAGCAGCTTAGGGGCAGGGCTTAACGCAGATACGCAGTATTTT	CASSLGAGLNADTQYF	TRBV7-8	TRBJ2-3	NA	NA
TGCGCCAGCAGCCTCCAGCGGGGTAGGGGAAAAGAGACCCAGTACTTC	CASSLQRGRGKETQYF	TRBV5-1	TRBJ2-5	TRBD2	NA
TGTGCCAGCAGCTCATCCGGGACACCGAAGGGGGAGACCCAGTACTTC	CASSSSGTPKGETQYF	TRBV5-4	TRBJ2-5	NA	NA
TGTGCCAGCAGTCCCCGGGGGGTGCGGACCCAAGAGACCCAGTACTTC	CASSPRGVRTQETQYF	TRBV6-2/TRBV6-3	TRBJ2-5	TRBD2	NA
TGTGCCAGCAGTGGGGCAGGAAGCAATCAGCCCCAGCATTTT	CASSGAGSNQPQHF	TRBV2	TRBJ1-5	NA	few
TGTGCCAGCAGCGCTAGGGCACTAGCGGGGGGGCTGAATGAGCAGTTCTTC	CASSARALAGGLNEQFF	TRBV7-2	TRBJ2-1	TRBD2	few
TGCGCCAGCAGGAGGGAGGGCCGGAATGAGCAGTTCTTC	CASRREGRNEQFF	TRBV5-1	TRBJ2-1	TRBD2	many